Listed below are T cell receptor beta chains from one sample, sequenced in a study of blood T cell repertoires in COVID-19. Here immunoSEQ multiplex PCR was the method, and the copy in TCRdb shows in-frame clones only, minus some. The sample has approximately 72,000 clones; around nine tenths are singletons. Sequenced input: peripheral blood. These receptors were obtained from a man aged 55 to 69 with acute or convalescent COVID-19. The CDR3 runs from the conserved cysteine through the conserved F or W.

J gene | V gene | CDR3 protein
TRBJ1-5 | TRBV25-1 | CASSGRGSGNQPQHF
TRBJ1-2 | TRBV5-5 | CASTTGGVVYGYTF
TRBJ2-5 | TRBV24-1 | CATGALGAGPGETQYF
TRBJ2-2 | TRBV5-1 | CASSFTPGGSTGELFF
TRBJ1-6 | TRBV14 | CASSQGLRENSPLHF
TRBJ2-2 | TRBV19 | CASTSPGTGFTGELFF
TRBJ1-5 | TRBV7-9 | CASSHGTERGYSNQPQHF
TRBJ1-2 | TRBV3-1/TRBV3-2 | CASSQGIGGGGYTF
TRBJ1-2 | TRBV2 | CASSERQGNAYTF
TRBJ1-2 | TRBV3-1/TRBV3-2 | CASSQKQGSLRGYTF
TRBJ1-2 | TRBV3-1/TRBV3-2 | CASSQDLAVSYGYTF
TRBJ2-1 | TRBV27 | CASKGLLFHEQFF
TRBJ1-1 | TRBV7-3 | CASSWGQNTEAFF
TRBJ2-2 | TRBV5-1 | CASSASGGGPTGELFF
TRBJ2-5 | TRBV6-5 | CASSRYTQETQYF
TRBJ2-3 | TRBV7-9 | CASSLRRGSTDTQYF
TRBJ2-1 | TRBV7-2 | CASSLARGGPEEQFF
TRBJ1-6 | TRBV6-6 | CASSSSFSLPLHF
TRBJ1-6 | TRBV24-1 | CATSAGEGSPLHF
TRBJ1-2 | TRBV7-6 | CASSFRLASYGYTF
TRBJ1-2 | TRBV10-3 | CAISEVEGYGSGYTF
TRBJ1-5 | TRBV4-1 | CASSQTQGRDQPQHF
TRBJ2-7 | TRBV14 | CASSLGLETYEQYF
TRBJ1-4 | TRBV7-2 | CASSRGQGGEKLFF